The 14 T cell receptor beta chains listed next were all sequenced from one sample in a study of blood T cells in healthy people across ages. A sample-barcoded 5' primer and a J-beta primer mix were used in a second PCR of about 7 to 12 cycles. TCRdb recomputed calls from the 5' RACE reads with MiXCR, one row per CDR3 protein. Here the sample spans roughly 2 million distinct CDR3 sequences, 49% being singletons. Sequencing was carried out using blood. The receptors originated from a woman aged 40 to 50 in good health.

V is TRBV10-3 and J is TRBJ2-1, with 7 bases fitting TRBD1. CDR1 is ENHRY, CDR2 SYGVKD, per germline. The CDR3 runs to 16 residues. V lost 0 bases to trimming and J lost 5 bases; unmatched junction nucleotides: 7. CDR3 in amino acids: CAISESDRVANNEQFF. Here the CDR3 DNA reads TGTGCCATCAGTGAGTCTGACAGGGTTGCCAACAATGAGCAGTTCTTC.

The chain couples TRBV29-1 to TRBJ1-1; D is unresolved. Trimming cost V 3 bases and J 1 base, with 15 bases left between them. Germline CDR1 and CDR2: SQVTM and ANQGSEA. CDR3 length: 15 amino acids. Here the CDR3 DNA reads TGCAGCGTTGACTATAATAGCCGAGGGAACACTGAAGCTTTCTTT. Its translation is CSVDYNSRGNTEAFF.

This clonotype has more than one count but fewer than ten. The chain uses TRBV6-1 and TRBJ2-5; 9 bases are shared with TRBD1. The length of the CDR3 is 17 residues. CDR1 MNHNS and CDR2 SASEGT come from the germline V gene. Losses at the gene ends were 6 bases for V and 7 bases for J; bases not matched to a gene: 18. DNA for the CDR3: TGTGCCAGCAGCCGGCCGGGGACAGGGAGGCAGTCAGGGACCCAGTACTTC. Its protein is CASSRPGTGRQSGTQYF.

V and J are TRBV2 and TRBJ1-1; no clear D gene. In germline, CDR1 is SNHLY, CDR2 FYNNEI. V was trimmed by 3 bases and J by 11 bases, leaving 10 bases between them. The CDR3 runs to 11 residues. The chain's CDR3 is CASSESRRAFF. DNA of the CDR3: TGTGCCAGCAGTGAGAGCCGAAGGGCTTTCTTT.

The chain recombines TRBV7-2 with TRBJ2-5; no reliable D call. V lost 3 bases and J lost 0, with 11 bases in between. The CDR3 is made up of 15 amino acids. CDR1 and CDR2 (germline): SGHTA, FQGNSA. CDR3 nucleotide sequence: TGTGCCAGCAGCTTCCAAGGGATCTACCAAGAGACCCAGTACTTC. Translated, it gives CASSFQGIYQETQYF.

The chain has TRBV12-3 or TRBV12-4 and TRBJ1-2; tentatively, D is TRBD1 (6 bases). This CDR3 has 15 residues. The V gene lost 1 base and the J gene lost 0 bases, with 9 bases spanning the gap. CDR3: CASSLGTETNYGYTF. CDR3 DNA sequence: TGTGCCAGCAGTTTAGGGACAGAAACTAACTATGGCTACACCTTC.

The table lists this clonotype with a count of one. The chain joins TRBV29-1 to TRBJ2-3; D unresolved. Germline CDR1 SQVTM, CDR2 ANQGSEA. The ends were cut back, 3 bases at V and 4 bases at J, with 5 bases in the middle. The CDR3 is 11 residues long. CDR3 protein: CSVEAADTQYF. As DNA, the CDR3 is TGCAGCGTTGAGGCCGCAGATACGCAGTATTTT.

This clonotype was recorded a few times. V gene TRBV6-6 combines with J gene TRBJ2-5; D is unclear. Germline V gives CDR1 MNHNY, CDR2 SVGAGI (reference sequence). CDR3 length: 11 amino acids. The V end was cut by 7 bases, the J end by 3 bases, with 6 bases between. CDR3: CASKAEETQYF. CDR3 coding DNA: TGTGCCAGCAAGGCAGAAGAGACCCAGTACTTC.

The chain couples TRBV5-4 to TRBJ2-1, with D possibly TRBD2 on 7 matching bases. Trimming removed 4 bases at V and 0 bases at J, with 11 bases between. The CDR3 contains 15 residues. The germline gives CDR1 SGHNT, CDR2 YYREEE (reference sequence). The DNA for the CDR3 is TGTGCCAGCAGCATGGGGGGGGCCTCCTACAATGAGCAGTTCTTC. Encoded protein: CASSMGGASYNEQFF.

The V gene is TRBV2, the J gene TRBJ2-4; no clear D gene. The closer fit of TRBJ2-5 to the DNA end suggests the J call may be wrong. This CDR3 spans 12 amino acids. The germline V gene has CDR1 SNHLY and CDR2 FYNNEI. As DNA, the CDR3 is TGTGCCAGCAGTGAAGAGGGTTGGACCCAGTACTTC. Translation: CASSEEGWTQYF.

This clonotype was detected only a few times. The chain joins TRBV3-1 to TRBJ2-4, with D possibly TRBD2 on 5 matching bases. This CDR3 comprises 16 residues. Trimming took 4 bases from V and 6 from J, leaving 19 bases between them. The germline V gene encodes CDR1 LGHDT and CDR2 YNNKEL (reference sequence). The DNA for the CDR3 is TGTGCCAGCAGCCTCGGGTTGAGGCCACTAGGAAACATTCAGTACTTC. Its protein is CASSLGLRPLGNIQYF.

The genes are TRBV6-5 and TRBJ2-3; 9 nucleotides align to TRBD1. This CDR3 region has 15 residues. J was trimmed by 6 bases and V by 4 bases; bases with no gene match: 8. Germline CDR1 is MNHEY and CDR2 is SVGAGI. CDR3 in amino acids: CASSLQGAILDTQYF. CDR3 in DNA: TGTGCCAGCAGTTTACAGGGGGCGATTTTGGATACGCAGTATTTT.

The chain carries TRBV5-1 and TRBJ1-1; no clear D. CDR1 is SGHRS and CDR2 is YFSETQ in the germline V gene. V was pared by 1 base and J by 0 bases, with 7 bases between. The CDR3 has 14 residues. CDR3 DNA: TGCGCCAGCAGCTTGTTCGGGGTGAACACTGAAGCTTTCTTT. Its translation: CASSLFGVNTEAFF.

V usage is TRBV28 and J usage is TRBJ2-5; possible D gene TRBD1, 6 bases. The germline V and J ends were trimmed by 7 bases and 6 bases, with 12 bases remaining between them. Germline CDR1 MDHEN, CDR2 SYDVKM. This CDR3 comprises 12 residues. The CDR3, as DNA: TGTGCCAGCATGACAGGCGCAAAGACCCAGTACTTC. Translation: CASMTGAKTQYF.